The 32 T cell receptor beta chains below all came from one sample that was sequenced in a study of CD8+ T cells in alopecia areata. cDNA prepared by RNA extraction and subsequent reverse transcription served as the template for sequencing. Here immunoSEQ multiplex PCR was the method, and the copy in TCRdb shows in-frame clones only, minus some. The sample shows roughly 110,000 clones, around 50% of them seen only once. Specified treatment: oral pan-JAK inhibitor, 5-10 mg twice daily. The starting material was CD8+ T cells sorted from blood, obtained at week 24, from a patient treated with tofacitinib. Receptors were obtained from a human donor with alopecia areata.

CDR3: CASSEEGNYGYTF. Written as DNA, the CDR3 is TGCGCCAGCAGTGAAGAGGGTAACTATGGCTACACCTTC. The gene calls are TRBV10-2 and TRBJ1-2; D not certain. Germline CDR1 and CDR2: WSHSY and SAAADI. The CDR3 is 13 amino acids. Trimming took 3 bases from V and 1 from J, leaving 6 bases between them.

The chain is built from TRBV27 and TRBJ2-7; a possible D gene is TRBD1 (6 bases). The V end lost 2 bases, the J end lost 5 bases, and 13 bases lay between the germline ends. The CDR3 spans 14 residues. The germline V gene encodes CDR1 MNHEY and CDR2 SMNVEV (reference sequence). The CDR3 here is CASSLVARGNEQYF. The CDR3 region has the DNA TGTGCCAGCAGTTTAGTGGCCAGGGGCAACGAGCAGTACTTC.

V usage is TRBV4-2 and J usage is TRBJ2-3; no definite D call. Trimming took 0 bases from V and 4 from J, leaving 11 bases between them. The germline V gene has CDR1 LGHNA and CDR2 YNFKEQ. The CDR3 loop spans 15 amino acids. CDR3 bases: TGTGCCAGCAGCCAAGACATGGGGTCCGCAGATACGCAGTATTTT. It encodes CASSQDMGSADTQYF.

This clone was observed a single time. This rearrangement joins TRBV29-1 to TRBJ2-1; 7 nucleotides agree with TRBD1. Germline CDR1 SQVTM, CDR2 ANQGSEA. This CDR3 has 15 amino acids. The junction had 10 bases not matched to a gene; V was cut back by 5 bases and J by 3 bases. CDR3 amino acids: CSVREPGQYYNEQFF. The CDR3 nucleotides are TGCAGCGTTCGGGAACCGGGACAGTACTACAATGAGCAGTTCTTC.

The chain joins TRBV7-9 to TRBJ1-1; perhaps TRBD1 as D (5 bases). V gave up 5 bases and J gave up 4 bases, with 14 bases separating them. The CDR3 runs 14 residues. Germline CDR1 SEHNR, CDR2 FQNEAQ (reference sequence). The CDR3 spells CASSLRDGGTEAFF. The CDR3 nucleotides read TGTGCCAGCAGCCTCAGGGATGGGGGCACTGAAGCTTTCTTT.

The chain carries TRBV6-5 and TRBJ2-2, with TRBD2 as a possible D gene (5 bases). Trimming stripped 0 bases from V and 9 bases from J, with 11 bases between. CDR1 and CDR2 (germline): MNHEY, SVGAGI. The CDR3 loop spans 14 amino acids. The CDR3 sequence: CASSYSMASRELFF. The CDR3 bases are TGTGCCAGCAGTTACTCGATGGCTAGCCGGGAGCTGTTTTTT.

The chain couples TRBV13 to TRBJ2-7; maybe TRBD2 (5 bases). From germline, CDR1 is PRHDT and CDR2 FYEKMQ (reference sequence). Trimming left V 3 bases short and J 0 bases short, with 9 bases between. CDR3 size: 14 residues. The DNA of the CDR3 is TGTGCCAGCAGCTTCGAGGGCCGCTCCTACGAGCAGTACTTC. It specifies CASSFEGRSYEQYF.

This clone is a singleton in its sample. The CDR3 region is CASSIGAGALGTQYF. The CDR3 coding sequence is TGTGCCAGTAGTATTGGTGCAGGAGCGCTGGGGACCCAGTACTTC. The chain couples TRBV19 to TRBJ2-5, with unresolved D. This CDR3 has 15 residues. The germline V gene has CDR1 LNHDA and CDR2 SQIVND (reference sequence). V was pared by 3 bases and J by 7 bases, with 18 bases between.

The chain is built from TRBV19 and TRBJ1-5; maybe TRBD1 (6 bases). The CDR3 runs 15 residues. V was shortened by 1 base and J by 6 bases, with 13 bases between the two germline ends. CDR1 and CDR2 from the germline V gene are LNHDA and SQIVND (reference sequence). The CDR3 spells CASSIVPGASQPQHF. CDR3 nucleotides: TGTGCCAGTAGTATAGTACCAGGGGCTAGTCAGCCCCAGCATTTT.

This chain connects TRBV2 to TRBJ2-2; 8 bases line up with TRBD1. In germline, CDR1 is SNHLY, CDR2 FYNNEI. With V trimmed by 3 bases and J by 2 bases, 11 bases remained unmatched. The CDR3 sequence is 18 residues long. CDR3 nucleotide sequence: TGTGCCAGCAGTGAGGAACAGGGGGGCCTTCACAACACCGGGGAGCTGTTTTTT. It translates to CASSEEQGGLHNTGELFF.

The rearrangement links TRBV6-5 to TRBJ1-2; no clear D gene. Germline CDR1 and CDR2: MNHEY and SVGAGI. CDR3 size: 16 residues. V was pared by 0 bases and J by 4 bases, with 15 bases between. In DNA, the CDR3 is TGTGCCAGCAGTTACTCACACCTTACTCGGTTCTATGGCTACACCTTC. Translation: CASSYSHLTRFYGYTF.

This chain uses TRBV7-9 with TRBJ2-1; possible D gene TRBD1, 6 bases. Germline assignment: CDR1 SEHNR and CDR2 FQNEAQ (reference sequence). The CDR3 consists of 13 residues. Trimming cost V 1 base and J 9 bases, with 10 bases left between them. DNA for the CDR3: TGTGCCAGCAGCTTAGTTGGGGGCGGTGAGCAGTTCTTC. This encodes CASSLVGGGEQFF.

This clone was observed a handful of times. The chain carries TRBV23-1 and TRBJ2-7, with 8 bases that match TRBD1. TRBV23-1 is noted as an ORF with a role that remains uncertain. Trimming took 2 bases from V and 3 from J; bases not matched to a gene: 12. The CDR3 spans 17 residues. The CDR3 is CASSQHAPGQEFYEQYF. CDR3 in DNA: TGCGCCAGCAGTCAACACGCTCCGGGACAGGAGTTCTACGAGCAGTACTTC.

The table lists this clone with a count of one. V usage is TRBV6-6 and J usage is TRBJ1-5; D remains unclear. Trimming removed 6 bases at V and 4 bases at J, with 7 bases between. Germline assignment: CDR1 MNHNY and CDR2 SVGAGI (reference sequence). The CDR3 loop spans 12 amino acids. In DNA form, the CDR3 reads TGTGCCAGCAGAGCTTTTAATCAGCCCCAGCATTTT. Translating it yields CASRAFNQPQHF.

This clone was counted between two and nine times. This chain links TRBV5-1 with TRBJ2-5; TRBD1 aligns across 8 bases. V trimming: 2 bases; J trimming: 4 bases; junction bases outside the gene matches: 4. The CDR3 covers 14 residues. Germline CDR1 is SGHRS and CDR2 is YFSETQ. In DNA, the CDR3 is TGCGCCAGCAGCTTTCAAGGACAGGGAGAGACCCAGTACTTC. This codes for CASSFQGQGETQYF.

This clone was picked up a small number of times. The chain is built from TRBV5-6 and TRBJ2-7; the D gene is possibly TRBD2 (5 bases). The CDR3 extends over 14 amino acids. Germline V gene sequence: CDR1 SGHDT, CDR2 YYEEEE. V was shortened by 3 bases and J by 2 bases, with 12 bases between the two germline ends. CDR3 sequence (DNA): TGTGCCAGCAGCTCCGGACTTCGCCCCTACGAGCAGTACTTC. It specifies CASSSGLRPYEQYF.

V is TRBV27 and J is TRBJ2-7, with 7 bases that match TRBD2. The CDR3 is made up of 14 amino acids. The J segment lost 1 base and the V segment lost 3 bases, leaving 3 bases of the junction unmatched. Germline lookup yields CDR1 MNHEY and CDR2 SMNVEV (reference sequence). This chain's CDR3 is CASSFTGGSYEQYF. The CDR3 bases are TGTGCCAGCAGTTTTACGGGGGGTTCCTACGAGCAGTACTTC.

The chain recombines TRBV4-3 with TRBJ2-3; TRBD1 matches at 10 bases. J gave up 4 bases and V 0 bases, and 4 bases lay outside the gene matches. The germline V gene has CDR1 LGHNA and CDR2 YSLEER. The CDR3 runs to 16 residues. The CDR3 sequence is CASSQDLGQGADTQYF. The CDR3 DNA follows: TGCGCCAGCAGCCAAGATCTTGGACAGGGGGCAGATACGCAGTATTTT.

The chain combines TRBV30 with TRBJ1-2; possible D gene TRBD1, 6 bases. Germline V gene lookup returns CDR1 GTSNPN and CDR2 SVGIG (reference sequence). The CDR3 totals 12 residues. V was trimmed by 8 bases and J by 8 bases, leaving 18 bases between them. Here the CDR3 reads CARDQGTDGYTF. The DNA for the CDR3 is TGTGCCCGGGATCAGGGGACGGACGGCTACACCTTC.

This clone was counted ten times or more. The CDR3 is CASSYLSGGYNEQFF. The CDR3 coding sequence is TGTGCCAGCAGTTACTTGAGCGGGGGATACAATGAGCAGTTCTTC. The rearrangement uses TRBV6-5 and TRBJ2-1; 8 bases fit TRBD2. The CDR3 is 15 residues long. V was clipped by 1 base and J by 4 bases; unmatched bases: 3. The germline V gene encodes CDR1 MNHEY and CDR2 SVGAGI.

The V gene is TRBV7-9, the J gene TRBJ2-3, with a weak D call TRBD1 (5 bases). V lost 2 bases and J lost 5, with 11 bases in between. The CDR3 sequence is 14 residues long. Germline V gives CDR1 SEHNR, CDR2 FQNEAQ (reference sequence). The CDR3 protein is CASSLIQGIDTQYF. The DNA of the CDR3 is TGTGCCAGCAGCTTAATCCAGGGAATAGATACGCAGTATTTT.

The chain carries TRBV4-3 and TRBJ1-2, with D perhaps matching TRBD1 (5 bases). Germline V gene sequence: CDR1 LGHNA, CDR2 YSLEER. The V end lost 2 bases, the J end lost 2 bases, and 12 bases lay between the germline ends. The CDR3 extends over 15 amino acids. Here the CDR3 DNA reads TGCGCCAGCAGCCAAAACCGGGACCCCAACTATGGCTACACCTTC. Its translation: CASSQNRDPNYGYTF.

The rearrangement joins TRBV6-5 to TRBJ1-6; TRBD1 agrees at 8 bases. The V gene end was trimmed by 2 bases and the J gene end by 10 bases; junction bases not matched to a gene: 4. Germline loops: CDR1 MNHEY, CDR2 SVGAGI. The CDR3 is 14 amino acids. CDR3 protein: CASSYQGAGSPLHF. DNA of the CDR3: TGTGCCAGCAGTTACCAGGGGGCAGGGTCACCCCTCCACTTT.

This clone was detected a few times. The chain has TRBV14 and TRBJ2-7; 10 bases agree with TRBD2. V shed 4 bases, J shed 5 bases, and the junction held 8 bases outside the gene matches. CDR1 is SGHDN, CDR2 FVKESK, per germline. CDR3 length: 15 amino acids. CDR3 amino acids: CASSRPSGGSDEQYF. CDR3 bases: TGTGCCAGCAGCCGTCCTAGCGGGGGTTCAGACGAGCAGTACTTC. The complete variable domain, with remaining parts taken from reference TRBV14 and TRBJ2-7, reads EAGVTQFPSHSVIEKGQTVTLRCDPISGHDNLYWYRRVMGKEIKFLLHFVKESKQDESGMPNNRFLAERTGGTYSTLKVQPAELEDSGVYFCASSRPSGGSDEQYFGPGTRLTVT.

The gene calls are TRBV6-5 and TRBJ2-7; TRBD2 is a possible D gene (5 bases). V gave up 0 bases and J gave up 3 bases, with 12 bases separating them. The CDR3 sequence is 15 residues long. Germline values: CDR1 MNHEY, CDR2 SVGAGI. As DNA, the CDR3 is TGTGCCAGCAGTTACTCGGCAGCCACTAGCTACGAGCAGTACTTC. Protein: CASSYSAATSYEQYF.

The chain combines TRBV7-2 with TRBJ2-7; 8 positions match TRBD1. The germline V gene has CDR1 SGHTA and CDR2 FQGNSA. The CDR3 spans 17 residues. V lost 5 bases and J lost 1; bases outside the gene matches: 13. CDR3 DNA: TGTGCCAGCAGCCCCACCCTTTCAGGGGGCCGTTCCTACGAGCAGTACTTC. Its translation: CASSPTLSGGRSYEQYF.

This clone was picked up many times. The chain employs TRBV11-2 and TRBJ2-1, with TRBD1 matching 7 bases. Per the germline V gene, CDR1 is SGHAT and CDR2 is FQNNGV. Trimming removed 4 bases from V and 3 bases from J; junction bases left unmatched: 6. There are 15 residues in the CDR3. CDR3 amino acids: CASSSDRAHYNEQFF. As DNA, the CDR3 is TGTGCCAGCAGCTCCGACAGGGCCCACTACAATGAGCAGTTCTTC.

The chain uses TRBV4-3 and TRBJ1-4; TRBD1 might be the D (5 bases). Trimming stripped 0 bases from V and 7 bases from J, with 12 bases between. Germline CDR1 is LGHNA and CDR2 is YSLEER. The CDR3 length is 15 residues. Here the CDR3 reads CASSQDWDLGEKLFF. CDR3 DNA: TGCGCCAGCAGCCAAGATTGGGACTTGGGTGAAAAACTGTTTTTT.

The rearrangement uses TRBV7-9 and TRBJ2-3; no reliable D call. The V end lost 4 bases, the J end lost 2 bases, and 7 bases lay between the germline ends. The germline CDR1 and CDR2 sequences are SEHNR and FQNEAQ (reference sequence). The CDR3 is 13 amino acids. CDR3 amino acids: CASSSDLTDTQYF. The DNA of the CDR3 is TGTGCCAGCAGCTCGGACCTCACAGATACGCAGTATTTT.

This clone was picked up a small number of times. The chain carries TRBV18 and TRBJ1-1; no clear D gene. The CDR3 runs 16 residues. CDR1 is KGHSH and CDR2 is LQKENI in the germline V gene. V lost 0 bases and J 6 bases, leaving 17 bases between the germline ends. The CDR3 here is CASSPPEWPRSSEAFF. DNA for the CDR3: TGTGCCAGCTCACCACCAGAATGGCCCAGGAGTTCTGAAGCTTTCTTT.

The chain is built from TRBV5-1 and TRBJ2-3; no definite D call. CDR1 is SGHRS, CDR2 YFSETQ, per germline. This CDR3 has 14 residues. Between the trimmed V and J ends, which lost 1 base and 4 bases, there was a span of 10 bases. CDR3 sequence: CASSLRVGADTQYF. In nucleotides, the CDR3 is TGCGCCAGCAGCTTGAGGGTAGGAGCAGATACGCAGTATTTT.

A remark on this clone: The same CDR3 arises from other DNA sequences in this sample as well. The V and J genes are TRBV5-1 and TRBJ2-5; no firm D call. In germline, CDR1 is SGHRS, CDR2 YFSETQ. The CDR3 is 12 residues long. V was shortened by 0 bases and J by 4 bases, with 4 bases between the two germline ends. The CDR3 DNA sequence: TGCGCCAGCAGCTTGGCGGGAGAGACCCAGTACTTC. Translating it yields CASSLAGETQYF.